This T cell receptor (beta chain) originates from a study of graft-versus-host responses after intestinal transplantation. Study information: The study gave all recipients anti-thymocyte globulin induction, then tacrolimus and steroids for about 3 years. Study-wide results and caveats: Early after transplant, HvG clones declined as circulating GvH clones peaked. The presence of high graft-versus-host to host-versus-graft clonal ratios in allografts characterized patients with graft-donor T cell macrochimerism.

The CDR3 totals 15 residues. Germline CDR1 SNHLY, CDR2 FYNNEI. V lost 6 bases to trimming and J lost 4 bases; unmatched junction nucleotides: 10. TCRdb's table, derived via immunoSEQ multiplex PCR, lists solely in-frame clones and lacks some. The data show about 39,000 clones, with more than 85% seen just once and less than 25% held by the top ten. This clone was seen more than once but under ten times. The antigen is unknown. The source is a human donor who was the organ donor for an intestinal transplant. Sequencing was performed on unstimulated CD8+ T cells sorted from spleen or lymph node cells, taken before transplant. J is TRBJ1-1 and V is TRBV2; 8 bases map to TRBD1. CDR3 coding DNA: TGTGCCAGCAGCTTAGCAGGGGGCCTAGGCACTGAAGCTTTCTTT. It yields the protein CASSLAGGLGTEAFF. The complete variable domain, with remaining parts taken from reference TRBV2 and TRBJ1-1, reads EPEVTQTPSHQVTQMGQEVILRCVPISNHLYFYWYRQILGQKVEFLVSFYNNEISEKSEIFDDQFSVERPDGSNFTLKIRSTKLEDSAMYFCASSLAGGLGTEAFFGQGTRLTVV.